This T cell receptor (beta chain) was sequenced for a study of CD8+ T cells in alopecia areata. Study context: Each day, treated patients took oral tofacitinib twice, at 5 to 10 mg per dose. Study conclusions and caveats: Scalp lesions, especially in alopecia totalis/universalis, had higher clonality than normal scalp.

Notes on this clone: No antigen is known for it.

The germline V gene encodes CDR1 SGDLS and CDR2 YYNGEE. V lost 0 bases, J lost 0 bases, and 6 bases lay in between. This CDR3 is built from 14 residues. Collected material from alopecia areata patients comprised lesional scalp punch biopsies and peripheral blood. Extracted from the samples, RNA was reverse transcribed into cDNA to serve as the sequencing template. Sequenced by immunoSEQ multiplex PCR; TCRdb stores in-frame clones only, minus some. The data show some 170,000 clones, with approximately 65% seen just once and about an eighth held by the top ten. The starting material was CD8+ T cells sorted from blood, obtained at week 0. V usage is TRBV9 and J usage is TRBJ1-2, with D unclear. The TCR sequence derives from a human donor with alopecia areata. In DNA, the CDR3 is TGTGCCAGCAGCGTAGCCAATTCTAACTATGGCTACACCTTC. Translation: CASSVANSNYGYTF.